This T cell receptor beta chain derives from a study of blood T cell repertoires in COVID-19. Study-wide context: Samples representing acute and convalescent COVID-19 were sourced from the United States, Italy and Spain. Nucleic acid was either cDNA or gDNA, and it came from T cells, B-cell-depleted T cells, or PBMCs.

V was trimmed by 3 bases and J by 0 bases, leaving 8 bases between them. The CDR3 covers 15 residues. From germline, CDR1 is SEHNR and CDR2 FQNEAQ (reference sequence). Per the authors' pipeline: Estimated nucleated cell counts came from reference gene primer amplification. Using immunoSEQ multiplex PCR, the repertoire was profiled, and TCRdb retains in-frame clones only, with some absent. From that table come the V and J calls and clone size; the DNA was used to work out D and trimming. Here the sample spans about 150,000 clones, 88% being singletons. This sequence was found in a woman between 65 and 79 years old with acute or convalescent COVID-19. The chain joins TRBV7-9 to TRBJ1-4; D gene ambiguous. Sequenced material: peripheral blood. DNA of the CDR3: TGTGCCAGCAGCTTTGCCGGAGCAACTAATGAAAAACTGTTTTTT. As protein: CASSFAGATNEKLFF.